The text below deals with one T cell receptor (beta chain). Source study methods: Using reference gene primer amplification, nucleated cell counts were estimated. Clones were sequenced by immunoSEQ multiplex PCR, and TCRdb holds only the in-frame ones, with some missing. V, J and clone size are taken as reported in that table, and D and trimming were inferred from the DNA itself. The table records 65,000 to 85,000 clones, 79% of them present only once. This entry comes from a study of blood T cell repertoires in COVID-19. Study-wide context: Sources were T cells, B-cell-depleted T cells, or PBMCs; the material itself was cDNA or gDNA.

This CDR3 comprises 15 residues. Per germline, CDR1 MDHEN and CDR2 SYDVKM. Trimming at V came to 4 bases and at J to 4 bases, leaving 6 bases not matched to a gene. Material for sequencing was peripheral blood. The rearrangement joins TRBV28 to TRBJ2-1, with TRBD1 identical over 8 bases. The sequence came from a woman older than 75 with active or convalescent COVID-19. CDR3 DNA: TGTGCCAGCAGTTCCCAGGGGGCTCTATACAATGAGCAGTTCTTC. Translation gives CASSSQGALYNEQFF.